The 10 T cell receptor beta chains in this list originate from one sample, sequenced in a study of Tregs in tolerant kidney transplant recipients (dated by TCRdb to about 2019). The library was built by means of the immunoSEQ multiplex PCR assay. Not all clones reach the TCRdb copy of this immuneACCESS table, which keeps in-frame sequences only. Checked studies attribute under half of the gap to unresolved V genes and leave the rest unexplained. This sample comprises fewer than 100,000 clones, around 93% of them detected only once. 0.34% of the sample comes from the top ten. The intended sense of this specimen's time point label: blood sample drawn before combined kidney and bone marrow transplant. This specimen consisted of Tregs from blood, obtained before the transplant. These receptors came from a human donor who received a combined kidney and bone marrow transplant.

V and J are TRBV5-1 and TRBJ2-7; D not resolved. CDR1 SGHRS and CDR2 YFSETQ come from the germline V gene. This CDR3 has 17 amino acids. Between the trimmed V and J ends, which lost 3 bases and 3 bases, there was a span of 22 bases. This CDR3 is CASSYLPQVGTIYEQYF. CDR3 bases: TGCGCCAGCAGCTACCTCCCGCAAGTAGGAACGATCTACGAGCAGTACTTC.

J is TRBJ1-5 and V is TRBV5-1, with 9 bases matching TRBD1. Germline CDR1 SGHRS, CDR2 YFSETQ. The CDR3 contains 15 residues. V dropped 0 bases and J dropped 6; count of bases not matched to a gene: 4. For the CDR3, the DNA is TGCGCCAGCAGCTTGGAGGGACAGGGTTTTCAGCCCCAGCATTTT. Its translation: CASSLEGQGFQPQHF.

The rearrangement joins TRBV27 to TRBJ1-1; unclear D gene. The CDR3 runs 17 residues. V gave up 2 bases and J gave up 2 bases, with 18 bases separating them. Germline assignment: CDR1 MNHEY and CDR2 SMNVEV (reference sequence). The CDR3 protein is CASSLSRLGRGNTEAFF. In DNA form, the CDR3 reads TGTGCCAGCAGTTTAAGTCGCCTCGGCCGAGGAAACACTGAAGCTTTCTTT.

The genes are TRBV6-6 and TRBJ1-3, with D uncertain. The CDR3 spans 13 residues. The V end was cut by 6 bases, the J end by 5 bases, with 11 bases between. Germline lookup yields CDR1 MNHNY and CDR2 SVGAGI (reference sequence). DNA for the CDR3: TGTGCCAGCAGCACCCCCACCAGAAACACCATATATTTT. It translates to CASSTPTRNTIYF.

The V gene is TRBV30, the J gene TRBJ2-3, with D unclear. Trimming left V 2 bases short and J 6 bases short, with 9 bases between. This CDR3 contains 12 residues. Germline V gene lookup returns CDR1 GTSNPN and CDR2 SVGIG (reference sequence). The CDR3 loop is CAWSPLIDTQYF. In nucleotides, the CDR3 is TGTGCCTGGAGTCCTCTCATTGATACGCAGTATTTT.

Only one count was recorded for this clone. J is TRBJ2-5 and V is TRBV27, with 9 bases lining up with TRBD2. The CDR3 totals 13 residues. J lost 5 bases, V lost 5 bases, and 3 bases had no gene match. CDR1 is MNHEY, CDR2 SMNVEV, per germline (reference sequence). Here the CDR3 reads CASSAGGPETQYF. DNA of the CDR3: TGTGCCAGCAGTGCGGGAGGGCCGGAGACCCAGTACTTC.

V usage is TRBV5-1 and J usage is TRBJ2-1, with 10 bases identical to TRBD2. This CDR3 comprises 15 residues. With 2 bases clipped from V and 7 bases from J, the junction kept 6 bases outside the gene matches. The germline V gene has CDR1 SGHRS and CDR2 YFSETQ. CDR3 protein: CASSLLAGKENEQFF. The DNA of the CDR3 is TGCGCCAGCAGCTTACTAGCGGGAAAAGAAAATGAGCAGTTCTTC.

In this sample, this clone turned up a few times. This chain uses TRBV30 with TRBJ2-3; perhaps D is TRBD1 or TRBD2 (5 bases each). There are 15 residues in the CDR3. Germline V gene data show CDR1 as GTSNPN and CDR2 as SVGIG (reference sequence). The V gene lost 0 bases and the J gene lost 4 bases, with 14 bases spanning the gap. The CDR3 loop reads CAWSVRGAVADTQYF. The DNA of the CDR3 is TGTGCCTGGAGTGTACGAGGGGCAGTGGCAGATACGCAGTATTTT.

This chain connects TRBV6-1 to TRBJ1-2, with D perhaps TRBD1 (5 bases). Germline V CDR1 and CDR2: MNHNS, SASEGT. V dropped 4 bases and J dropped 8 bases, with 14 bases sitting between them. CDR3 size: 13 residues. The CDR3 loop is CASSAGTDWGYTF. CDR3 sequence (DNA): TGTGCCAGCAGTGCGGGGACCGACTGGGGCTACACCTTC.

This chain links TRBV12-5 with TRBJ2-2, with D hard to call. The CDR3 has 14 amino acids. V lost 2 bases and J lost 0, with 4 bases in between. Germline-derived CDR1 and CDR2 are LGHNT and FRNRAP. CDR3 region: CASGLNPNTGELFF. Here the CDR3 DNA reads TGTGCTAGTGGTTTGAATCCGAACACCGGGGAGCTGTTTTTT.